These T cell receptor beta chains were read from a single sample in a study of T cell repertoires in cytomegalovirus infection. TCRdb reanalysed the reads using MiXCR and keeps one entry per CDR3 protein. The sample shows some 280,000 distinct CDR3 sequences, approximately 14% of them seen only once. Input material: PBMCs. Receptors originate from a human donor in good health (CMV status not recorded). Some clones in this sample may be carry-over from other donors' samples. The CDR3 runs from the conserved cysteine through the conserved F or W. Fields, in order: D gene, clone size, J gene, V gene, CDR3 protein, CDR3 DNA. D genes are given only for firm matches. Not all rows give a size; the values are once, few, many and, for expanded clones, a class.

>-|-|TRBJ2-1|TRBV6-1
CASGILGRNNEQFF
TGTGCCAGCGGCATACTAGGGAGGAACAATGAGCAGTTCTTC
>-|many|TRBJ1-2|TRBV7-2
CASSLEGFWHGYTF
TGTGCCAGCAGCTTAGAAGGGTTTTGGCATGGCTACACCTTC
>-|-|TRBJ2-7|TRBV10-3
CAISESWGPYEQYF
TGTGCCATCAGTGAATCGTGGGGCCCCTACGAGCAGTACTTC
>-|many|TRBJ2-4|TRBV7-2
CASSLAPTGQNIQYF
TGTGCCAGCAGCTTAGCCCCCACAGGACAAAACATTCAGTACTTC
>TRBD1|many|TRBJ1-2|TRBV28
CASSNRQGGYTF
TGTGCCAGCAGTAACCGACAGGGGGGCTACACCTTC
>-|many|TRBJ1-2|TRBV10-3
CASKRDVRLNYGYTF
TGTGCCAGCAAAAGGGACGTACGGCTGAACTATGGCTACACCTTC
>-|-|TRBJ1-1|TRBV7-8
CASSPFAGAANTEAFF
TGTGCCAGCAGCCCGTTCGCGGGGGCGGCGAACACTGAAGCTTTCTTT
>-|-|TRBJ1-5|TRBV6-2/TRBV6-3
CASSSGDNQPQHF
TGTGCCAGCAGTTCAGGGGACAATCAGCCCCAGCATTTT
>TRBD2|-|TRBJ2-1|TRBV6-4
CASSDSTSGSEQFF
TGTGCCAGCAGTGACTCGACTAGCGGGAGTGAGCAGTTCTTC
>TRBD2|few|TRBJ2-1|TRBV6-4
CASSVGGGRGDNEQFF
TGTGCCAGCAGTGTCGGGGGGGGGCGCGGGGACAATGAGCAGTTCTTC
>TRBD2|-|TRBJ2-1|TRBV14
CASSQDLFRGGIYNEQFF
TGTGCCAGCAGCCAAGATTTGTTTCGCGGGGGGATTTACAATGAGCAGTTCTTC
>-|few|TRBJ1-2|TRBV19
CASSFPGSSYGYTF
TGTGCCAGTAGTTTCCCCGGATCTTCCTATGGCTACACCTTC
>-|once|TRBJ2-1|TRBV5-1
CASSPSAGNEQFF
TGCGCCAGCAGCCCGTCCGCGGGTAATGAGCAGTTCTTC
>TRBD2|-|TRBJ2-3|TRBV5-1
CASSLVGGGKADTQYF
TGCGCCAGCAGCTTGGTTGGCGGGGGGAAAGCAGATACGCAGTATTTT
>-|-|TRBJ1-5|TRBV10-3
CAISDPGPGNNQPQHF
TGTGCCATCAGTGACCCCGGCCCCGGGAACAATCAGCCCCAGCATTTT
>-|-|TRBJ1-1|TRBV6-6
CASAGSSWGRGAEAFF
TGTGCCAGTGCGGGGTCCAGTTGGGGTAGAGGCGCTGAAGCTTTCTTT
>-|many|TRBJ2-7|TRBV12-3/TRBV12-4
CASSPHGTPSSYEQYF
TGTGCCAGCAGTCCCCACGGGACACCCTCCTCCTACGAGCAGTACTTC
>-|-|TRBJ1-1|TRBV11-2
CASSLEMARRNTEAFF
TGTGCCAGCAGCTTAGAGATGGCGCGGAGGAACACTGAAGCTTTCTTT
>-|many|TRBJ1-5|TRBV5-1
CASSLDPTWDKPQHF
TGCGCCAGCAGCCTTGACCCGACATGGGATAAGCCCCAGCATTTT
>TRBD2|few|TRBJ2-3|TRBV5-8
CASSLDGLAGTSTDTQYF
TGTGCCAGCAGCTTGGACGGACTAGCGGGAACTAGCACAGATACGCAGTATTTT
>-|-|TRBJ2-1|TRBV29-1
CSVESGAVEVNEQFF
TGCAGCGTTGAATCGGGGGCCGTCGAGGTCAATGAGCAGTTCTTC
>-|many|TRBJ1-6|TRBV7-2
CASSLGWTMGLSPLHF
TGTGCCAGCAGCCTCGGCTGGACAATGGGACTATCACCCCTCCACTTT
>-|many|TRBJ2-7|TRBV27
CASSLFAAKAYEQYF
TGTGCCAGCAGTTTATTCGCAGCCAAGGCCTACGAGCAGTACTTC
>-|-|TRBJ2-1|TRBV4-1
CASSQEGRPEQFF
TGCGCCAGCAGCCAAGAGGGAAGACCAGAGCAGTTCTTC
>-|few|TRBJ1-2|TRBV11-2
CASSPHGVQEVYGYTF
TGTGCCAGCAGCCCCCACGGAGTCCAAGAGGTCTATGGCTACACCTTC
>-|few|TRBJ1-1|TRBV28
CASSLNRVSTEAFF
TGTGCCAGCAGTCTGAACAGGGTTAGCACTGAAGCTTTCTTT
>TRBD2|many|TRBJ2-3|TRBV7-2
CASAEGPTSGNLRGSDTQYF
TGTGCCAGCGCCGAGGGGCCCACTAGCGGGAACCTTCGAGGATCAGATACGCAGTATTTT
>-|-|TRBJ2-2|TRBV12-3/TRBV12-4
CASSQEASGELFF
TGTGCCAGCAGTCAAGAGGCCAGCGGGGAGCTGTTTTTT
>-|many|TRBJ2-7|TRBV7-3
CASSSGYGYEQYF
TGTGCCAGCAGCTCCGGTTATGGCTACGAGCAGTACTTC
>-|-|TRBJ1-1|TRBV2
CASSEPADAFF
TGTGCCAGCAGTGAACCGGCTGACGCTTTCTTT
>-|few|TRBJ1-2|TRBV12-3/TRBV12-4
CASSSFQGYTF
TGTGCCAGCAGTTCATTCCAGGGCTACACCTTC
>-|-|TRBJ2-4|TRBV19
CASSIRQGNIQYF
TGTGCCAGTAGTATAAGGCAGGGGAACATTCAGTACTTC
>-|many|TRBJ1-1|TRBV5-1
CASSIGDLSEAFF
TGCGCCAGCAGCATAGGGGACCTTAGTGAAGCTTTCTTT
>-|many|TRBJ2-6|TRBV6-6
CASSPPVQSSGANVLTF
TGTGCCAGCAGTCCCCCGGTCCAGTCGTCTGGGGCCAACGTCCTGACTTTC
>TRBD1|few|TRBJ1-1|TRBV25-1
CASSGSTGDTEAFF
TGTGCCAGCAGTGGATCAACAGGGGACACTGAAGCTTTCTTT
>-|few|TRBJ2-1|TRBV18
CASSPPGRNEQFF
TGTGCCAGCTCACCACCGGGTAGGAATGAGCAGTTCTTC
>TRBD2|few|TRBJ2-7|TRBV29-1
CSVEGALAGGPHEQYF
TGCAGCGTTGAAGGGGCCCTAGCGGGAGGGCCCCACGAGCAGTACTTC
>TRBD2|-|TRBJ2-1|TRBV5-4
CASSFDLADRYNEQFF
TGTGCCAGCAGCTTTGATCTAGCGGATCGTTACAATGAGCAGTTCTTC
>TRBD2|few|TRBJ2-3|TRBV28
CASKPSGRADTQYF
TGTGCCAGCAAACCCAGCGGGAGGGCAGATACGCAGTATTTT
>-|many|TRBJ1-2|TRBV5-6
CASSLGAAPYGYTF
TGTGCCAGCAGCTTGGGTGCAGCTCCCTATGGCTACACCTTC
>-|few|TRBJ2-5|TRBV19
CASSQQSGREETQYF
TGTGCCAGTAGTCAGCAGTCCGGGCGGGAAGAGACCCAGTACTTC
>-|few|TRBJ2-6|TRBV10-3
CAISFGSLSGANVLTF
TGTGCCATCAGCTTCGGCAGCCTCTCTGGGGCCAACGTCCTGACTTTC
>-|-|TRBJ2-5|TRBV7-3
CASSAGVQETQYF
TGTGCCAGCTCGGCCGGCGTCCAAGAGACCCAGTACTTC
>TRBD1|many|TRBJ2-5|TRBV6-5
CASSYDGTAMETQYF
TGTGCCAGCAGTTACGATGGGACAGCAATGGAGACCCAGTACTTC
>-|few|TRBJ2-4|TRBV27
CATQSVGAKNIQYF
TGTGCCACCCAAAGCGTGGGTGCCAAAAACATTCAGTACTTC
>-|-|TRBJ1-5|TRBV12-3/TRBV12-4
CASSLTGATQPQHF
TGTGCCAGCAGTCTCACAGGAGCAACGCAGCCCCAGCATTTT
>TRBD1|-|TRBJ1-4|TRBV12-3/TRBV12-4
CASRGGRGHEKLFF
TGTGCCAGCAGGGGCGGCAGGGGGCATGAAAAACTGTTTTTT
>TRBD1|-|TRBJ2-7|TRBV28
CASSLPPGQGSYEQYF
TGTGCCAGCAGTTTACCACCGGGACAGGGCTCCTACGAGCAGTACTTC
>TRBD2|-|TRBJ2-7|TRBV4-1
CASSQDLEGNPLAGAYEQYF
TGCGCCAGCAGCCAAGATTTAGAAGGGAATCCCCTTGCGGGGGCCTACGAGCAGTACTTC
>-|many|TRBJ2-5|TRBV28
CASSFEVQETQYF
TGTGCCAGCAGTTTTGAGGTACAAGAGACCCAGTACTTC
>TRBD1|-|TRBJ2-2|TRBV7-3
CASSKAGTGISGELFF
TGTGCCAGCAGTAAAGCCGGGACAGGGATCTCCGGGGAGCTGTTTTTT
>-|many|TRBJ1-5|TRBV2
CASSEIGLPQHF
TGTGCCAGCAGTGAAATCGGTTTGCCCCAGCATTTT
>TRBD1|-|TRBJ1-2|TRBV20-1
CSASVSGTGMGEAF
TGCAGTGCTAGTGTATCCGGGACAGGGATGGGGGAAGCCTTC